A single sample gave rise to the 17 T cell receptor beta chains below, sequenced in a study of T cell responses to AZD1222 COVID-19 vaccine. Generated by immunoSEQ multiplex PCR, the TCRdb table keeps only in-frame clones and is missing some. This repertoire shows tens of thousands of clones, 92% found once; its top ten account for approximately 5.2%. The sequenced sample was peripheral blood, obtained on day 0 of AZD1222 vaccination. Receptors originate from an adult in good health.

The gene calls are TRBV7-9 and TRBJ2-3; the match to TRBD2 covers 7 bases. The CDR3 runs 17 residues. The V segment lost 5 bases and the J segment 4 bases; nucleotides outside the gene matches: 15. CDR1 and CDR2 from the germline V gene are SEHNR and FQNEAQ (reference sequence). The CDR3 DNA follows: TGTGCCAGCAGCCCGCTCATGACGGCGGGAGCGGCAGATACGCAGTATTTT. It codes for CASSPLMTAGAADTQYF.

This sequence joins TRBV5-1 and TRBJ2-1; D call uncertain. CDR3 length: 14 residues. The V end was cut by 4 bases, the J end by 7 bases, with 15 bases between. Per germline, CDR1 SGHRS and CDR2 YFSETQ. The CDR3 DNA reads TGCGCCAGCAGCGTAGGACCCCCGCGGAATGAGCAGTTCTTC. Translation gives CASSVGPPRNEQFF.

The rearrangement uses TRBV3-1 (or the pseudogene TRBV3-2) and TRBJ2-4; D is unresolved. Trimming pared 0 bases from V and 6 bases from J, leaving 6 bases between. The germline gives CDR1 LGHDT, CDR2 YNNKEL (reference sequence). CDR3 length: 13 amino acids. The CDR3 nucleotides are TGTGCCAGCAGCCAAGACCCAGGAAACATTCAGTACTTC. It translates to CASSQDPGNIQYF.

V usage is TRBV2 and J usage is TRBJ2-3; D remains unclear. The CDR3 runs to 13 residues. Trimming shortened V by 6 bases and J by 2 bases, and 9 bases separated the two germline ends. Germline CDR1 reads SNHLY; CDR2 reads FYNNEI. CDR3 in DNA: TGTGCCAGCAGGGCCGAGAACACAGATACGCAGTATTTT. The encoded protein is CASRAENTDTQYF.

V and J are TRBV7-9 and TRBJ2-7, with D maybe TRBD1 (6 bases). The ends were cut back, 1 base at V and 7 bases at J, with 14 bases in the middle. The germline V gene has CDR1 SEHNR and CDR2 FQNEAQ (reference sequence). The CDR3 sequence is 14 residues long. The CDR3 DNA sequence: TGTGCCAGCAGCTTAGTGGCAGGGGCTGTAGAGCAGTACTTC. This encodes CASSLVAGAVEQYF.

This chain links TRBV3-1 (or the pseudogene TRBV3-2) with TRBJ2-3, with a weak D call TRBD2 (5 bases). In germline, CDR1 is LGHDT, CDR2 YNNKEL (reference sequence). V was clipped by 2 bases and J by 2 bases, with 8 bases between them. The CDR3 is 14 residues long. The CDR3 DNA is TGTGCCAGCAGCCAAACGGGATTCACAGATACGCAGTATTTT. Amino acids: CASSQTGFTDTQYF.

V and J are TRBV11-2 and TRBJ2-3, with D perhaps TRBD1 (6 bases). V was cut by 5 bases and J by 2 bases, with 14 bases left in between. The CDR3 is 15 amino acids. The germline gives CDR1 SGHAT, CDR2 FQNNGV. The CDR3 DNA reads TGTGCCAGCAGCAGAACGGGACATCACACAGATACGCAGTATTTT. Translated: CASSRTGHHTDTQYF.

The rearrangement joins TRBV6-5 to TRBJ2-1, with 9 positions matching TRBD2. This CDR3 is built from 15 residues. Germline assignment: CDR1 MNHEY and CDR2 SVGAGI. Trimming cost V 8 bases and J 6 bases; bases outside gene matches: 11. CDR3 DNA: TGTGCCAGCCGGTATAGCGGGAGATCTGGCAATGAGCAGTTCTTC. Translated: CASRYSGRSGNEQFF.

With respect to this clone: An end of the junction differs from the germline gene, which may be a read error. The chain has TRBV5-6 and TRBJ1-6, with a tentative D call TRBD1 (5 bases). The germline V gene has CDR1 SGHDT and CDR2 YYEEEE. This CDR3 has 12 residues. The CDR3 here is CASSPAGGTPEF. The DNA of the CDR3 is TGTGCCAGCAGCCCCGCTGGTGGGACCCCTGAGTTT.

This chain connects TRBV19 to TRBJ2-1, with D possibly matching TRBD1 (5 bases). The CDR3 runs to 11 residues. V was clipped by 7 bases and J by 9 bases, with 10 bases between them. Germline V gives CDR1 LNHDA, CDR2 SQIVND (reference sequence). The CDR3 sequence: CASNPRGEQFF. CDR3 nucleotides: TGTGCCAGTAACCCTAGGGGTGAGCAGTTCTTC.

On this clone itself: Distinct nucleotide sequences in the sample also encode this CDR3. The V and J genes are TRBV11-2 and TRBJ2-3; no clear D gene. V lost 1 base and J 6 bases, leaving 5 bases between the germline ends. The germline CDR1 and CDR2 sequences are SGHAT and FQNNGV. The CDR3 runs 12 residues. CDR3 DNA: TGTGCCAGCAGCTTAGGAACCGATACGCAGTATTTT. It codes for CASSLGTDTQYF.

The DNA of the CDR3 is TGTGCCACCCGACTAGCGGGAGGAGATACGCAGTATTTT. Residues: CATRLAGGDTQYF. The J gene is TRBJ2-3, the V gene TRBV6-5; 13 nucleotides align to TRBD2. Germline trimming cut 10 bases from V and 5 bases from J; bases unmatched to any gene: 3. Germline loops: CDR1 MNHEY, CDR2 SVGAGI. CDR3 length equals 13 residues.

The chain is built from TRBV19 and TRBJ2-7; tentatively, D is TRBD2 (5 bases). V lost 0 bases and J lost 0, with 15 bases in between. CDR3 length: 17 amino acids. Germline CDR1 LNHDA, CDR2 SQIVND (reference sequence). CDR3 residues: CASSIDFGGPGSYEQYF. Written as DNA, the CDR3 is TGTGCCAGTAGTATAGATTTTGGCGGGCCGGGCTCCTACGAGCAGTACTTC.

The chain has TRBV24-1 and TRBJ1-2; D is unresolved. CDR1 is KGHDR and CDR2 is SFDVKD in the germline V gene. V lost 0 bases and J lost 5, with 9 bases in between. The CDR3 totals 14 residues. The chain's CDR3 is CATSDLQRTYGYTF. In DNA form, the CDR3 reads TGTGCCACCAGTGATTTGCAACGGACTTATGGCTACACCTTC.

The CDR3 nucleotides read TGTGCCAGCAACATTGGCACAGATACGCAGTATTTT. Its translation: CASNIGTDTQYF. The V and J genes are TRBV9 and TRBJ2-3; D unresolved. The CDR3 has 12 amino acids. V was pared by 6 bases and J by 1 base, with 6 bases between. The germline gives CDR1 SGDLS, CDR2 YYNGEE. The variable domain in full, with the rest retrieved from reference TRBV9 and TRBJ2-3, is DSGVTQTPKHLITATGQRVTLRCSPRSGDLSVYWYQQSLDQGLQFLIQYYNGEERAKGNILERFSAQQFPDLHSELNLSSLELGDSALYFCASNIGTDTQYFGPGTRLTVL.

The genes are TRBV28 and TRBJ1-1, with D unclear. Trimming pared 3 bases from V and 7 bases from J, leaving 15 bases between. CDR3 length: 14 residues. CDR1 is MDHEN and CDR2 is SYDVKM in the germline V gene. CDR3 in amino acids: CASSFDQRLVEAFF. The CDR3 nucleotides are TGTGCCAGCAGTTTTGATCAGCGGCTGGTTGAAGCTTTCTTT.

This rearrangement joins TRBV3-1 (or the pseudogene TRBV3-2) to TRBJ2-3, with D tentatively TRBD1 (7 bases). The CDR3 covers 14 residues. Per germline, CDR1 LGHDT and CDR2 YNNKEL (reference sequence). The germline V and J ends were trimmed by 1 base and 7 bases, with 12 bases remaining between them. The CDR3 reads CASSQVTRGHTQYF. In nucleotides, the CDR3 is TGTGCCAGCAGCCAAGTGACTAGGGGGCATACGCAGTATTTT.